The T cell receptor (beta chain) described here comes from a study of T-cell memory formation after mild COVID-19. Whole-study results and caveats: Shrinking CD4+ clones were chiefly CM and EM; CD8+ ones were chiefly EMRA.

TCRdb reanalysed the 5' RACE reads using MiXCR and keeps one entry per CDR3 protein. This table holds 350,000 to 500,000 distinct CDR3 sequences, roughly 18% found once. This CDR3 has 13 amino acids. The V end lost 5 bases, the J end lost 5 bases, and 10 bases lay between the germline ends. In germline, CDR1 is SEHNR, CDR2 FQNEAQ (reference sequence). A remark on this clonotype: Its antigen is as yet unknown.

The sequenced material came from PBMCs or a T cell subset sorted from them (not recorded which). The origin of this receptor is a man aged 18-30 years who had mild COVID-19 (a few samples of this study predate the infection). Cell type and time point are not known. The chain carries TRBV7-9 and TRBJ2-4; no clear D. The CDR3 spells CASSGRAENIQYF. The CDR3 nucleotides read TGTGCCAGCAGCGGAAGGGCGGAAAACATTCAGTACTTC. Combining the CDR3 with reference TRBV7-9 and TRBJ2-4 gives the whole variable domain DTGVSQNPRHKITKRGQNVTFRCDPISEHNRLYWYRQTLGQGPEFLTYFQNEAQLEKSRLLSDRFSAERPKGSFSTLEIQRTEQGDSAMYLCASSGRAENIQYFGAGTRLSVL.